This T cell receptor beta chain was profiled in a study of blood T cell repertoires in COVID-19. Study information: The United States, Italy and Spain provided the acute and convalescent COVID-19 samples. The analysed material was cDNA or gDNA that came from T cells, B-cell-depleted T cells, or PBMCs.

One Seattle source followed patients from active infection through their disease course. The germline V and J ends were trimmed by 6 bases and 4 bases, with 18 bases remaining between them. This CDR3 has 15 amino acids. CDR1 is MDHEN and CDR2 is SYDVKM in the germline V gene. The authors' processing: It was from reference gene primer amplification that nucleated cell counts were estimated. The assay was immunoSEQ multiplex PCR, and TCRdb's table has in-frame clones only and misses some. Clonal size and the V and J genes are those of that table, whereas D and trimming came from the DNA. The table shows some 400,000 clones, with around 87% occurring only once.

The chain uses TRBV28 and TRBJ1-1; possible D gene TRBD1, 6 bases. This sequence originates from a woman aged 55-70 years with COVID-19, enrolled during active disease. Material: peripheral blood. As DNA, the CDR3 is TGTGCCAGCAGCCGCGGGGGGCTCCGGTCCACTGAAGCTTTCTTT. Translating it yields CASSRGGLRSTEAFF. The full variable domain, completed using reference TRBV28 and TRBJ1-1, is DVKVTQSSRYLVKRTGEKVFLECVQDMDHENMFWYRQDPGLGLRLIYFSYDVKMKEKGDIPEGYSVSREKKERFSLILESASTNQTSMYLCASSRGGLRSTEAFFGQGTRLTVV.